This TCR beta chain comes out of a study of memory CD8 T cells in hepatitis C reinfection. The time point denotes: peak reinfection, 3 to 8 weeks after reinfection detection. Sorted cells were sequenced directly ex vivo without any in vitro expansion. Two donors provided sorted CD3+ CD8+ CD45RO- naive CD8 T cells at all three reinfection time points. The assay was immunoSEQ multiplex PCR, and TCRdb's table has in-frame clones only and misses some. The sample lists about 47,000 clones, roughly 90% occurring once. This CDR3 comprises 15 residues. CDR1 is SGHRS, CDR2 YFSETQ, per germline. V lost 1 base and J lost 1, with 12 bases in between.

This TCR came from a man younger than 35 with hepatitis C virus infection. Sequenced sample: naive CD8+ T cells sorted from blood. V and J are TRBV5-1 and TRBJ2-7, with TRBD2 as a possible D gene (6 bases). CDR3 coding DNA: TGCGCCAGCAGCTTGTCTCCGGGAGTTTCCTACGAGCAGTACTTC. Translating gives CASSLSPGVSYEQYF.